One sample yielded the 13 T cell receptor beta chains listed below, sequenced in a study of T-cell memory formation after mild COVID-19. TCRdb recomputed calls from the 5' RACE reads with MiXCR, one row per CDR3 protein. The sample consists of some 190,000 distinct CDR3 sequences, about 16% of them appearing once. The source material was PBMCs or a T cell subset sorted from them (not recorded which). These TCRs come from an adult woman who had mild COVID-19 (a few samples of this study predate the infection). Cell type and time point are not known.

The rearrangement joins TRBV18 to TRBJ2-1, with 12 bases lining up with TRBD1. Germline trimming cut 4 bases from V and 14 bases from J; bases unmatched to any gene: 9. Per germline, CDR1 KGHSH and CDR2 LQKENI. This CDR3 contains 14 residues. CDR3 sequence reads: CASSRDRGRTNKFF. The DNA for the CDR3 is TGTGCCAGCTCACGGGACAGGGGGCGCACCAATAAGTTCTTC.

This chain links TRBV6-5 with TRBJ1-1, with 8 bases matching TRBD1. The germline gives CDR1 MNHEY, CDR2 SVGAGI. The J segment lost 1 base and the V segment lost 2 bases, leaving 6 bases of the junction unmatched. The CDR3 is 16 amino acids. CDR3 sequence: CASSYTAGGWNTEAFF. DNA for the CDR3: TGTGCCAGCAGTTACACGGCAGGGGGCTGGAACACTGAAGCTTTCTTT.

At least ten counts were recorded for this clonotype. The chain couples TRBV12-3 or TRBV12-4 to TRBJ2-5; no clear D. The CDR3 loop spans 12 amino acids. V was shortened by 2 bases and J by 4 bases, with 5 bases between the two germline ends. CDR3 DNA sequence: TGTGCCAGCAGTTTACCAGGAGAGACCCAGTACTTC. It yields the protein CASSLPGETQYF.

This clonotype was seen a handful of times. The J gene is TRBJ2-1, the V gene TRBV7-2; a weak D match, TRBD2 (5 bases). The V end lost 4 bases, the J end lost 9 bases, and 13 bases lay between the germline ends. Germline values: CDR1 SGHTA, CDR2 FQGNSA. The CDR3 covers 13 residues. The CDR3 reads CASSSTRLGEQFF. The CDR3 nucleotides read TGTGCCAGCAGCTCCACTAGGCTTGGTGAGCAGTTCTTC.

V usage is TRBV12-3 or TRBV12-4 and J usage is TRBJ1-1; the D gene is possibly TRBD1 (6 bases). The V gene lost 5 bases and the J gene lost 4 bases, with 14 bases spanning the gap. The CDR3 is made up of 14 amino acids. The CDR3 loop reads CASSTQGQGTEAFF. In DNA form, the CDR3 reads TGTGCCAGCAGTACCCAGGGGCAGGGCACTGAAGCTTTCTTT.

This CDR3 is CASSLRRGGQGSTEAFF. The CDR3 nucleotides read TGTGCCAGCAGCTTAAGACGGGGCGGACAGGGGAGCACTGAAGCTTTCTTT. The V and J genes are TRBV21-1 and TRBJ1-1; the tabulated D call, TRBD1, remains unverified against the DNA. TRBV21-1 constitutes a pseudogene. The CDR3 extends over 17 amino acids.

This clonotype was picked up a small number of times. The chain recombines TRBV20-1 with TRBJ1-5, with D unresolved. Germline V CDR1 and CDR2: DFQATT, SNEGSKA (reference sequence). V lost 6 bases and J 6 bases, leaving 15 bases between the germline ends. There are 13 residues in the CDR3. CDR3 residues: CSAQPTVGQPQHF. The DNA for the CDR3 is TGCAGTGCACAGCCCACGGTTGGTCAGCCCCAGCATTTT.

The V gene is TRBV7-6, the J gene TRBJ2-5, with D possibly matching TRBD1 (6 bases). Trimming cost V 5 bases and J 0 bases, with 13 bases left between them. CDR3 size: 15 residues. Germline loops: CDR1 SGHVS, CDR2 FNYEAQ. This CDR3 is CASSPNTGNQETQYF. In DNA, the CDR3 is TGTGCCAGCAGCCCTAATACAGGGAACCAAGAGACCCAGTACTTC.

V is TRBV20-1 and J is TRBJ2-5; 8 bases agree with TRBD2. The ends lost 4 bases at V and 5 bases at J; junction bases unmatched: 12. The CDR3 spans 15 residues. Germline loops: CDR1 DFQATT, CDR2 SNEGSKA (reference sequence). CDR3 protein: CSATRSGSGGETQYF. Written as DNA, the CDR3 is TGCAGTGCTACGAGAAGCGGGAGCGGGGGCGAGACCCAGTACTTC.

This clonotype has only a few counts. This rearrangement joins TRBV5-8 to TRBJ1-2, with 8 bases identical to TRBD1. The CDR3 loop spans 17 amino acids. The V segment lost 4 bases and the J segment 0 bases; nucleotides outside the gene matches: 11. Germline V CDR1 and CDR2: SGHTS, YDEGEE. CDR3 nucleotide sequence: TGTGCCAGCAGCAGGCTACGGACAGGGTCGGCTAACTATGGCTACACCTTC. Amino acids: CASSRLRTGSANYGYTF.

This chain uses TRBV6-6 with TRBJ1-1, with D unresolved. Between the trimmed V and J ends, which lost 0 bases and 9 bases, there was a span of 8 bases. Per germline, CDR1 MNHNY and CDR2 SVGAGI (reference sequence). The CDR3 sequence is 12 residues long. The CDR3 region is CASSYSQGKAFF. The CDR3 DNA reads TGTGCCAGCAGTTACTCGCAAGGGAAAGCTTTCTTT.

The chain combines TRBV18 with TRBJ2-3; D perhaps matches TRBD2 (6 bases). The V end lost 3 bases, the J end lost 0 bases, and 16 bases lay between the germline ends. Germline V CDR1 and CDR2: KGHSH, LQKENI. The CDR3 is made up of 17 amino acids. The CDR3 loop reads CASSPTPAAGSTDTQYF. CDR3 nucleotides: TGTGCCAGCTCACCCACCCCCGCAGCGGGTAGCACAGATACGCAGTATTTT.

This clonotype was detected a few times. CDR3 nucleotide sequence: TGTGCCACCAGTGGGGAAGCAGGAGCCAAAGAATACGAGCAGTACTTC. This gives the protein CATSGEAGAKEYEQYF. V is TRBV24-1 and J is TRBJ2-7; D ambiguous. CDR1 is KGHDR, CDR2 SFDVKD, per germline. This CDR3 is 16 amino acids long. Trimming took 5 bases from V and 4 from J, leaving 20 bases between them.